Below, one T cell receptor (beta chain) is given with its context. This clonotype was seen many times. Its antigen target is currently unknown. Base qualities are missing; no much larger clone stands one base away. These data originate in a study of early T cells in non-severe SARS-CoV-2 infection (dated by TCRdb to the early 2020s). Notes on the research overall: Because TCR sequencing relied on bulk RNA taken from unsorted whole blood, pairing of alpha and beta chains was not possible.

Overall study results and their limits: VDJdb matching was skewed toward anti-spike CD8 responses and likely underestimated virus-specific expansions, missing private and CD4 specificities.

This was a case-control study nested in a cohort of healthcare workers in London, UK, who had nasopharyngeal swab PCR tests and blood samples taken every week. Healthcare workers were recruited between 23 and 31 March 2020, during the week of the UK lockdown, and were followed weekly for up to about 15 weeks. The library was built by means of 5' RACE. Sequenced on a NextSeq 500. Unique molecular identifiers were attached to individual cDNA molecules in the TCR library protocol so that sequencing error and PCR bias could be corrected. Both TCR alpha and beta chains were sequenced, and tight co-correlation was observed between alpha and beta sequence abundances in each sample. Regarding the original processing steps: V gene, J gene and CDR3 annotation of TCR sequences was performed with Decombinator V4. Expanded TCRs were defined as changing significantly between any two time points under a Poisson model with p below 0.0001. TCR abundances were normalised to the total number of TCRs sequenced in each sample and reported as counts per million. TRAV1-2 paired with TRAJ12, TRAJ20 or TRAJ33 defined MAIT TCRs, while TRAV10 paired with TRAJ18 defined iNKT TCRs. VDJdb, accessed 1 November 2021, was searched for CMV, EBV and SARS-CoV-2 annotated TCRs, with TCRs annotated for multiple antigens excluded. The public reads were reprocessed in TCRdb via fastp at Q25 and MiXCR, keeping in-frame beta chains. Every distinct CDR3 protein forms one entry, paired with its most common genes and DNA. The V and J calls come from TCRdb's annotation, not from the publication. For this sample the table gives about 56,000 distinct CDR3 sequences, of which approximately 10% were detected only once. The top ten clonotypes cover 5.5% to 7.5% of the sample.

CDR1 SGHRS and CDR2 YFSETQ are derived from the germline V gene. The CDR3 holds 16 amino acids from the cysteine to the phenylalanine. Only the CDR3 portion is preserved as DNA: 48 bases, with reading frame beginning at the first base. Deletion took 0 bases off V and 0 bases off J, with a span of 11 bases between the germline ends. The clonotype originates from an adult who was a healthcare worker with PCR-confirmed SARS-CoV-2 infection or an uninfected control (not recorded which). The sequenced sample was whole blood. This chain joins TRBV5-1 to TRBJ2-3; no confident D gene assignment can be made. The CDR3 here reads CASSLEAAVSTDTQYF. The DNA sequence follows: TGCGCCAGCAGCTTGGAAGCTGCCGTCAGCACAGATACGCAGTATTTT.